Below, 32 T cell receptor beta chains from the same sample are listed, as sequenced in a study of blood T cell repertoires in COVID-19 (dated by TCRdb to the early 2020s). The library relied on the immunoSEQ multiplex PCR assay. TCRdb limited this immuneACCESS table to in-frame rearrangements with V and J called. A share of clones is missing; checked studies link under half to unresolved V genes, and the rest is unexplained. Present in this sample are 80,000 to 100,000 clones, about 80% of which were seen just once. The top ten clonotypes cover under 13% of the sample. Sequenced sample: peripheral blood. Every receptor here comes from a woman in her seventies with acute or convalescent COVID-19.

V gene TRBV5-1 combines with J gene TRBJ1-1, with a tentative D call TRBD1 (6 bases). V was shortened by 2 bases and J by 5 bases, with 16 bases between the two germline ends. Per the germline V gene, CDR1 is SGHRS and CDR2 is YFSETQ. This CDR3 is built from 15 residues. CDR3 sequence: CASSLSPGQRTEAFF. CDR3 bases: TGCGCCAGCAGCTTAAGTCCCGGACAGCGGACTGAAGCTTTCTTT.

For the CDR3, the DNA is TGTGCCAGCAGCCCGGACGGGAAGACCCAGTACTTC. Its protein is CASSPDGKTQYF. The rearrangement uses TRBV7-8 and TRBJ2-5, with D possibly matching TRBD2 (5 bases). From germline, CDR1 is SGHVS and CDR2 FQNEAQ. Trimming took off 5 bases at V and 6 bases at J, with 10 bases between the two ends. The CDR3 spans 12 residues.

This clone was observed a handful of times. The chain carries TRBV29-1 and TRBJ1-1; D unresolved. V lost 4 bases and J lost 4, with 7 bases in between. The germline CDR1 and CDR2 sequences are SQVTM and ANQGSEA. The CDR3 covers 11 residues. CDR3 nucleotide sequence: TGCAGCGTTGGTGCGGGCACTGAAGCTTTCTTT. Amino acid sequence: CSVGAGTEAFF. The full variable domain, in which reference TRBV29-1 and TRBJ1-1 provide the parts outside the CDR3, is SAVISQKPSRDICQRGTSLTIQCQVDSQVTMMFWYRQQPGQSLTLIATANQGSEATYESGFVIDKFPISRPNLTFSTLTVSNMSPEDSSIYLCSVGAGTEAFFGQGTRLTVV.

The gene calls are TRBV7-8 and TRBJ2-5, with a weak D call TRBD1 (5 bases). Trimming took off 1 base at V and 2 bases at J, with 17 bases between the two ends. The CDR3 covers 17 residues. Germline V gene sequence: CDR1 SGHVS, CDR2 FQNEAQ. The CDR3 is CASSLGLGPRTQETQYF. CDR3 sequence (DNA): TGTGCCAGCAGCTTAGGTCTGGGGCCGAGGACGCAAGAGACCCAGTACTTC.

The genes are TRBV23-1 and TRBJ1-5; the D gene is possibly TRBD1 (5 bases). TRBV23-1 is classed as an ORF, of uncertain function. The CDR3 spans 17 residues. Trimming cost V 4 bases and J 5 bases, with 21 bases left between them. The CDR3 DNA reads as TGCGCCAGCAGTCCGTTAGGTGTCAGGGCTGGGTATCAGCCCCAGCATTTT. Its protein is CASSPLGVRAGYQPQHF.

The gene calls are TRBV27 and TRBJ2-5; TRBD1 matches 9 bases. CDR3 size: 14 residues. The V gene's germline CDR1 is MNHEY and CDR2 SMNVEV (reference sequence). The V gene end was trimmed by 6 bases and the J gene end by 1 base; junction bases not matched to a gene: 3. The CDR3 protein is CASRTGGAQETQYF. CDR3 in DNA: TGTGCCAGCAGGACAGGGGGTGCCCAAGAGACCCAGTACTTC.

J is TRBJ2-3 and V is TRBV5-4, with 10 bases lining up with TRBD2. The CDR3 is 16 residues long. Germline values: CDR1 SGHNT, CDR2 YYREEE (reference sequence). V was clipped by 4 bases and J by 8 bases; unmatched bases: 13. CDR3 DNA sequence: TGTGCCAGCAGCCCCGTAGGACTAGCGGCACAGGGTACGCAGTATTTT. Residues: CASSPVGLAAQGTQYF.

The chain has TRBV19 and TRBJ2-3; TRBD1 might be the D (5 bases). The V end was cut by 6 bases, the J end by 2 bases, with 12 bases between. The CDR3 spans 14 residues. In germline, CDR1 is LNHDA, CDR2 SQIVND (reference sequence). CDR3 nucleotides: TGTGCCAGTAGAGCAGGGAAGATCACAGATACGCAGTATTTT. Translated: CASRAGKITDTQYF.

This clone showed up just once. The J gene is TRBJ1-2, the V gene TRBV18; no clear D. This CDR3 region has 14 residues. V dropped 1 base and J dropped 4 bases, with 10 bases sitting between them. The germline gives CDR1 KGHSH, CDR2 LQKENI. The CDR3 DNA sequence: TGTGCCAGCTCACCACAAGCGGGGATCTATGGCTACACCTTC. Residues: CASSPQAGIYGYTF.

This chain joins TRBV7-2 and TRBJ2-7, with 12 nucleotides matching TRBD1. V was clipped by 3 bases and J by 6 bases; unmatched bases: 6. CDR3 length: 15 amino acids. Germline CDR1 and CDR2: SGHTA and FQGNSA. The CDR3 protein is CASSFAGQGAVEQYF. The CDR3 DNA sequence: TGTGCCAGCAGCTTTGCGGGACAGGGGGCGGTCGAGCAGTACTTC.

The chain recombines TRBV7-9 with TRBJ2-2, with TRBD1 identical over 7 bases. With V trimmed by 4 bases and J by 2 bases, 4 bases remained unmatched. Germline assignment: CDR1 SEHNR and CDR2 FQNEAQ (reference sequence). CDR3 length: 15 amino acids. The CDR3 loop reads CASSSRQGNTGELFF. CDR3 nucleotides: TGTGCCAGCAGCTCCCGACAGGGAAACACCGGGGAGCTGTTTTTT.

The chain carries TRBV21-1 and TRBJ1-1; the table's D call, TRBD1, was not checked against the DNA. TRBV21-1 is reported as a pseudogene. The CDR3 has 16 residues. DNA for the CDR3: TGTGCCAGCAGCAACAGGGTACGGTGTCCGTACACTGAAGCTTTCTTT. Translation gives CASSNRVRCPYTEAFF.

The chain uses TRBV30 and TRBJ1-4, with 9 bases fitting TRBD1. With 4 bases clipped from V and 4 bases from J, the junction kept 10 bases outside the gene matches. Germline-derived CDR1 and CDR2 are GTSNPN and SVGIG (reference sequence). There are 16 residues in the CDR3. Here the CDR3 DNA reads TGTGCCTGGAACCCGGGACAGGGTCTCCTTAATGAAAAACTGTTTTTT. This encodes CAWNPGQGLLNEKLFF.

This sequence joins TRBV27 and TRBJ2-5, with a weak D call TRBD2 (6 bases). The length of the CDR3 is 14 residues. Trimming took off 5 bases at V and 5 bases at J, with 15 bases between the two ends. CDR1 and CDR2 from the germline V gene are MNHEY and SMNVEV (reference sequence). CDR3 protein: CASSIRGSGETQYF. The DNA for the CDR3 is TGTGCCAGCAGTATCCGGGGGAGTGGGGAGACCCAGTACTTC.

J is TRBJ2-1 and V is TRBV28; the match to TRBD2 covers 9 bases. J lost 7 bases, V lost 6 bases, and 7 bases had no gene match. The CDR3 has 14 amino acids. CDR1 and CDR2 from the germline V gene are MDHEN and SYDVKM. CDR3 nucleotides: TGTGCCAGCAGCCTTAGCGGGAGTGAGAATGAGCAGTTCTTC. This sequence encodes CASSLSGSENEQFF.

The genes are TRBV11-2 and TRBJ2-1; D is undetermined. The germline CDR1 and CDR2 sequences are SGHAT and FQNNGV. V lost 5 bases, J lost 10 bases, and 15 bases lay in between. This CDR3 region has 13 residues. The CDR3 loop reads CASSPAYGGEQFF. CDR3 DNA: TGTGCCAGCAGCCCAGCGTACGGTGGGGAGCAGTTCTTC.

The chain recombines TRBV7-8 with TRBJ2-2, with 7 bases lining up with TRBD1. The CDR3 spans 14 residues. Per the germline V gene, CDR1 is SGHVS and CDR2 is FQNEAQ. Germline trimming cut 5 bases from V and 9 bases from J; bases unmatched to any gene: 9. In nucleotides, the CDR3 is TGTGCCAGCAGCCCGGGACAGCCTGTGCGGGAGCTGTTTTTT. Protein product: CASSPGQPVRELFF.

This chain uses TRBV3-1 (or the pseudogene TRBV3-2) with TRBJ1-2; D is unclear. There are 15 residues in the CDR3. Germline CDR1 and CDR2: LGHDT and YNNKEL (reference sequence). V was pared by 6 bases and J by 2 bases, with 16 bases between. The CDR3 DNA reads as TGTGCCAGCAGGCCAAGCGGGGTATCAAACTATGGCTACACCTTC. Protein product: CASRPSGVSNYGYTF.

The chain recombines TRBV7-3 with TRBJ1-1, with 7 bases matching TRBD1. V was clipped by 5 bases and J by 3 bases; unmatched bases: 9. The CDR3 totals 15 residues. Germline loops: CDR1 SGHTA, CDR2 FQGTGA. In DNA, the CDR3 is TGTGCCAGCAGCCCCATCCCGGGACAGCACACTGAAGCTTTCTTT. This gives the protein CASSPIPGQHTEAFF.

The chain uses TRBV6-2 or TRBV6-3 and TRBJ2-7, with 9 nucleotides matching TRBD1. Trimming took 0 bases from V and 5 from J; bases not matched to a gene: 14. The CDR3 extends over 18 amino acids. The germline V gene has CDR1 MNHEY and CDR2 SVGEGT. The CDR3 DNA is TGTGCCAGCAGTTACTCGAAATATAGGGGACAGGGAGAGCACGAGCAGTACTTC. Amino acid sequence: CASSYSKYRGQGEHEQYF.

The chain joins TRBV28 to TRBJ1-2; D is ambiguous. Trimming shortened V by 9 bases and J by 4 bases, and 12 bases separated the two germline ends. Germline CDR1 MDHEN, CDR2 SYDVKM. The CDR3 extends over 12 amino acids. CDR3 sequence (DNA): TGTGCCAGTAGAAAAGTTGTCTATGGCTACACCTTC. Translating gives CASRKVVYGYTF.

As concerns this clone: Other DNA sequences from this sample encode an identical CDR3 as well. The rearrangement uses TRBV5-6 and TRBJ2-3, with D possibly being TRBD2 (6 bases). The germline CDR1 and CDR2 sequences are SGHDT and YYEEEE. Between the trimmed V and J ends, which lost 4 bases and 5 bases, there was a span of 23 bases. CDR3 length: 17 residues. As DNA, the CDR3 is TGTGCCAGCAGCCCAACCGGACTACCGGGGCAGGGAGATACGCAGTATTTT. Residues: CASSPTGLPGQGDTQYF.

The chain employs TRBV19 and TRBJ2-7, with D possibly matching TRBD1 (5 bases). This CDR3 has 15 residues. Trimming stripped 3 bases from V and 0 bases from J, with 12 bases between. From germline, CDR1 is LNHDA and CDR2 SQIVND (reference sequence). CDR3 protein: CASSIGPGYSYEQYF. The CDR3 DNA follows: TGTGCCAGTAGTATTGGGCCAGGGTACTCCTACGAGCAGTACTTC.

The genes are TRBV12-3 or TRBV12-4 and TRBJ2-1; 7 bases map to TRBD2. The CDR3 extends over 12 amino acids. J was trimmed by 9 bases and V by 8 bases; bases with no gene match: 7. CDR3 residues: CASRPGGSEQFF. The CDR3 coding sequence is TGTGCCAGCCGTCCGGGGGGAAGTGAGCAGTTCTTC.

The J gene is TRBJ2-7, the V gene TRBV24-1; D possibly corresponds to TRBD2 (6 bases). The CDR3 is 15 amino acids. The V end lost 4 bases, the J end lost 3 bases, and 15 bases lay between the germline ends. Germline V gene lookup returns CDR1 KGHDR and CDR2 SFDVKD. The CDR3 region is CATSEGPAGIYEQYF. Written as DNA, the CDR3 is TGTGCCACCAGTGAGGGACCCGCGGGGATCTACGAGCAGTACTTC.

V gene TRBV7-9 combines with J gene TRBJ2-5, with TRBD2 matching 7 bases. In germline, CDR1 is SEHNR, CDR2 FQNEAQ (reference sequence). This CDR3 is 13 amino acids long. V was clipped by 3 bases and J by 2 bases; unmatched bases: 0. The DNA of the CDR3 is TGTGCCAGCAGCTTGGGGGGGCAAGAGACCCAGTACTTC. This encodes CASSLGGQETQYF. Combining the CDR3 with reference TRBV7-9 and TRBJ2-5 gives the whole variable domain DTGVSQNPRHKITKRGQNVTFRCDPISEHNRLYWYRQTLGQGPEFLTYFQNEAQLEKSRLLSDRFSAERPKGSFSTLEIQRTEQGDSAMYLCASSLGGQETQYFGPGTRLLVL.

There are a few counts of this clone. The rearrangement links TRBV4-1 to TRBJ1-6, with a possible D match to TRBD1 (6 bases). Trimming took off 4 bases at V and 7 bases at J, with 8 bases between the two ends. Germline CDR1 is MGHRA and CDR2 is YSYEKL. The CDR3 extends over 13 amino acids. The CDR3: CASSPGQNSPLHF. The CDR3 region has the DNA TGCGCCAGCAGCCCCGGACAGAATTCACCCCTCCACTTT.

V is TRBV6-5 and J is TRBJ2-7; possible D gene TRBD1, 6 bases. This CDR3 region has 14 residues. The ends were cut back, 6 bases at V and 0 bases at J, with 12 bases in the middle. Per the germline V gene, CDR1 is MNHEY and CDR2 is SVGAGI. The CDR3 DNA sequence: TGTGCCAGCAGACCGACAGGAGGCTCCTACGAGCAGTACTTC. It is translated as CASRPTGGSYEQYF.

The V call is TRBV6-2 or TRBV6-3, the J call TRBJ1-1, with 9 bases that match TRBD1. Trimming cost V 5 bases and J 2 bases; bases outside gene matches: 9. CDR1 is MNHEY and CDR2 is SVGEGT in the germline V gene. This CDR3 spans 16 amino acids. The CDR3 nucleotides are TGTGCCAGCAGTACCCTGGACAGGGGCCCTAACACTGAAGCTTTCTTT. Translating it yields CASSTLDRGPNTEAFF.

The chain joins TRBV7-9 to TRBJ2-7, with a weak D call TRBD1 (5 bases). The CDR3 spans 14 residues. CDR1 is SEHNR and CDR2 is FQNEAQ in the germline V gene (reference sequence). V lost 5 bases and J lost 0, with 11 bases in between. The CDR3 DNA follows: TGTGCCAGCAGCGACATGGACACCTCCTACGAGCAGTACTTC. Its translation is CASSDMDTSYEQYF. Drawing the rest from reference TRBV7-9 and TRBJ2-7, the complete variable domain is DTGVSQNPRHKITKRGQNVTFRCDPISEHNRLYWYRQTLGQGPEFLTYFQNEAQLEKSRLLSDRFSAERPKGSFSTLEIQRTEQGDSAMYLCASSDMDTSYEQYFGPGTRLTVT.

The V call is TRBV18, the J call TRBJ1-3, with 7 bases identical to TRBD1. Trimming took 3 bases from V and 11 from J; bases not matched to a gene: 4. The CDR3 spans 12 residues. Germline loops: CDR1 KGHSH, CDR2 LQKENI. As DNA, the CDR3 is TGTGCCAGCTCACCGAGGGGGCTGTCCATATATTTT. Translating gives CASSPRGLSIYF.

The CDR3: CASSEATGQGGDEQYF. The CDR3 bases are TGTGCCAGCAGTGAAGCAACGGGACAGGGGGGTGACGAGCAGTACTTC. The chain has TRBV6-1 and TRBJ2-7; 11 bases match TRBD1. This CDR3 spans 16 amino acids. Germline CDR1 reads MNHNS; CDR2 reads SASEGT. The trim removed 0 bases at V and 5 bases at J, leaving 6 bases unmatched.